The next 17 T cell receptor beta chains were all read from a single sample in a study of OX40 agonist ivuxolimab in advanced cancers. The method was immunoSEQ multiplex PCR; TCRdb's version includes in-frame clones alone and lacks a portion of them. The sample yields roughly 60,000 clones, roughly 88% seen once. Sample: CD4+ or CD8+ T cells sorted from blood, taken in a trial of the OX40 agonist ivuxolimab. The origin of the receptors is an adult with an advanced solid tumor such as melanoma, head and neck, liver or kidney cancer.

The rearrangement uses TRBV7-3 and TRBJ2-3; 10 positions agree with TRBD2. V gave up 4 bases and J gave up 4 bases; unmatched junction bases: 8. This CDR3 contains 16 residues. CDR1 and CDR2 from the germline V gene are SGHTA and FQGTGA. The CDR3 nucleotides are TGTGCCAGCAGCTCAAGCGGGGGGGCCGTGGCAGATACGCAGTATTTT. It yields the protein CASSSSGGAVADTQYF.

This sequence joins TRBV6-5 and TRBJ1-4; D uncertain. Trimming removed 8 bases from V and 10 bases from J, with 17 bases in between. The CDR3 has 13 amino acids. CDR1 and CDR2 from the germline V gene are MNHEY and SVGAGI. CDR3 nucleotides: TGTGCCAGCCGTGAAGCCTCTGCCTCAAAACTGTTTTTT. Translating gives CASREASASKLFF.

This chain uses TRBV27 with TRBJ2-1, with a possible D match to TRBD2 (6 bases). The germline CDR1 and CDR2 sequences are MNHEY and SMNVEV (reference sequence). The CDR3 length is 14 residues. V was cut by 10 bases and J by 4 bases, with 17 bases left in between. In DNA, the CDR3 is TGTGCCATCACAGGTCGGGGGTCGTACAATGAGCAGTTCTTC. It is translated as CAITGRGSYNEQFF.

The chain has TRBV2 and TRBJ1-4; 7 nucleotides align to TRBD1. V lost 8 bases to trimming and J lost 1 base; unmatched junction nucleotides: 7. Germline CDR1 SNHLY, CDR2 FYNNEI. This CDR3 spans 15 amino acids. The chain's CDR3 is CASAGQTGTNEKLFF. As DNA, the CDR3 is TGTGCCAGCGCGGGACAGACCGGAACTAATGAAAAACTGTTTTTT.

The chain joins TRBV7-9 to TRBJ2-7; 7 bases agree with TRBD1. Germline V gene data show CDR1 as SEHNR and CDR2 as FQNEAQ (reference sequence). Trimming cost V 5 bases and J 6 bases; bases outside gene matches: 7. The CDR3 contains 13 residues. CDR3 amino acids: CASSTRQGGEQYF. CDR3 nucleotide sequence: TGTGCCAGCAGCACACGACAGGGCGGCGAGCAGTACTTC.

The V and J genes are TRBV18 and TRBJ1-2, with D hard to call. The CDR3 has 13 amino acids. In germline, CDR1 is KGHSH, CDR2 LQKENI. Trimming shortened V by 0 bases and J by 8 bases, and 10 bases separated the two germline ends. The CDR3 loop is CASSPPGQIGYTF. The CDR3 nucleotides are TGTGCCAGCTCACCACCGGGCCAGATCGGCTACACCTTC.

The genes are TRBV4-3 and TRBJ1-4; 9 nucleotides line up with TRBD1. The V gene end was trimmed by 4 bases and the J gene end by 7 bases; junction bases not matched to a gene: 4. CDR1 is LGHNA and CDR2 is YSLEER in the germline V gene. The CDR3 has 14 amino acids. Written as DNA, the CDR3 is TGCGCCAGCAGCCTCGGGACAGGGATTGAAAAACTGTTTTTT. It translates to CASSLGTGIEKLFF.

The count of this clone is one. The DNA of the CDR3 is TGTGCCAGCTCGGAAAGGGCAGGGAGCTTCGATAACTATGGCTACACCTTC. It is translated as CASSERAGSFDNYGYTF. The genes are TRBV18 and TRBJ1-2; perhaps TRBD1 as D (5 bases). The germline V gene encodes CDR1 KGHSH and CDR2 LQKENI. V was cut by 6 bases and J by 1 base, with 21 bases left in between. This CDR3 spans 17 amino acids.

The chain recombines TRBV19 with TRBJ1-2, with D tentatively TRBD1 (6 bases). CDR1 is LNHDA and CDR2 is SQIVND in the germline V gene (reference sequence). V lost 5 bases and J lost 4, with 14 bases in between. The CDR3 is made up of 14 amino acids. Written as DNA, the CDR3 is TGTGCCAGTAGTCCAGCGGGGGCGGGCTATGGCTACACCTTC. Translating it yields CASSPAGAGYGYTF.

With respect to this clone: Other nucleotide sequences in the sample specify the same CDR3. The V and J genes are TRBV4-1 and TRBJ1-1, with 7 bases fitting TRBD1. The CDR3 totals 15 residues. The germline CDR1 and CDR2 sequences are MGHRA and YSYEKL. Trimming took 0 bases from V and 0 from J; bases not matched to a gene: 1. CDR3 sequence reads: CASSQDDRVNTEAFF. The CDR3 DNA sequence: TGCGCCAGCAGCCAAGATGACAGGGTGAACACTGAAGCTTTCTTT.

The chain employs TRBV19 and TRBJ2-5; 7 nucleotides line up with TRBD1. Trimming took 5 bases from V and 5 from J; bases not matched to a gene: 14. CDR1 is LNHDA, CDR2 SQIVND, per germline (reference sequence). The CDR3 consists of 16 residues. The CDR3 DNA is TGTGCCAGTAGTCGGTCCAACAGGGGAAGGAGGGAGACCCAGTACTTC. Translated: CASSRSNRGRRETQYF.

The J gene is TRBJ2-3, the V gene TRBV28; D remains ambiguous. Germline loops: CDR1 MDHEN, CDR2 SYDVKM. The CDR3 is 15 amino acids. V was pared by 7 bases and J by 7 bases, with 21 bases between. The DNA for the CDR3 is TGTGCCAGCACCACGACGTGGCTATACACGAATACGCAGTATTTT. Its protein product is CASTTTWLYTNTQYF.

CDR3 in amino acids: CATSSRPQEGYEQYF. DNA of the CDR3: TGTGCCACCAGCAGCCGGCCCCAGGAGGGGTACGAGCAGTACTTC. This chain uses TRBV15 with TRBJ2-7; perhaps TRBD2 as D (6 bases). CDR1 and CDR2 (germline): LNHNV, YYDKDF (reference sequence). The CDR3 runs to 15 residues. V was trimmed by 3 bases and J by 4 bases, leaving 16 bases between them.

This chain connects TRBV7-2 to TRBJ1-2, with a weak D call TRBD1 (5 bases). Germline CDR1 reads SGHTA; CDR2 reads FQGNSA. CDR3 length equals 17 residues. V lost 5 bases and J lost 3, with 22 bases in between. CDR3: CASSTGFRQYRHYGYTF. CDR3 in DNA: TGTGCCAGCAGCACCGGCTTTAGACAGTATAGGCACTATGGCTACACCTTC.

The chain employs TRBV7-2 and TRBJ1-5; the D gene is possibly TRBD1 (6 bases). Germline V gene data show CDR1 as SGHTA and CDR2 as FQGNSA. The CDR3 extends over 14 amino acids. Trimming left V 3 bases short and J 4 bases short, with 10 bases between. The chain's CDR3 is CASSLTGFNQPQHF. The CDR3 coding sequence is TGTGCCAGCAGCTTGACAGGTTTTAATCAGCCCCAGCATTTT.

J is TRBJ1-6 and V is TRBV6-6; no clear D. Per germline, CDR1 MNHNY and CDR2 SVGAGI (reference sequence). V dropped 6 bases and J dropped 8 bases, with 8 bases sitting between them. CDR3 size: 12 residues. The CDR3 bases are TGTGCCAGCAGCCAGGAGGATTCACCCCTCCACTTT. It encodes CASSQEDSPLHF.

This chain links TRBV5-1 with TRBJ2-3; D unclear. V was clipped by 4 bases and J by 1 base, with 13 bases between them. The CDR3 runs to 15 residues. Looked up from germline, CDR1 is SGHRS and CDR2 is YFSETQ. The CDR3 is CASSATGFRTDTQYF. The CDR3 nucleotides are TGCGCCAGCAGCGCAACCGGGTTCCGCACAGATACGCAGTATTTT.